This T cell receptor beta chain derives from a study of shared clonotypes between healthy human individuals. About the study: The study enrolled a couple of women and a few men aged 18 to 49. Study-wide points: Inspection by rarefaction showed sorted-subset sequencing to be incomplete despite large depth.

The assay was immunoSEQ multiplex PCR, and TCRdb's table has in-frame clones only and misses some. The profile covers about 1 million clones, with more than 60% appearing a single time and over 1.3% taken by the ten largest. A word on this clone: Its antigen is still unknown.

Per the germline V gene, CDR1 is SEHNR and CDR2 is FQNEAQ (reference sequence). The V and J ends lost 3 bases and 0 bases, in that order; junction bases with no gene match: 8. This CDR3 is 17 amino acids long. Material for sequencing was memory CD4+ T cells sorted from blood. Subset given: CD45RA-negative fraction. This clonotype originated in a man between 18 and 29 years old in good health. The chain couples TRBV7-9 to TRBJ2-3, with 8 bases aligning to TRBD2. The CDR3 DNA reads as TGTGCCAGCAGCTTTGCCGGGACTAGGGGAAGCACAGATACGCAGTATTTT. Its protein is CASSFAGTRGSTDTQYF.